This entry lists 31 T cell receptor beta chains sequenced from one sample in a study of T cell repertoires in cytomegalovirus infection. No antigen has been assigned to these receptors. TCRdb reanalysed the reads using MiXCR and keeps one entry per CDR3 protein. The sample shows fewer than 950,000 distinct CDR3 sequences, approximately 32% of them seen only once. This sample comprised cultured CD8+ T cells from PBMCs, obtained from culture after CMV antigen stimulation. The receptor source for this set is a human donor in good health (CMV status not recorded). Some clones in this sample may be carry-over from other donors' samples.

The chain employs TRBV4-1 and TRBJ2-3; 8 bases line up with TRBD2. Germline V lookup: CDR1 MGHRA, CDR2 YSYEKL. The CDR3 has 15 amino acids. The V gene end was trimmed by 0 bases and the J gene end by 4 bases; junction bases not matched to a gene: 3. CDR3 sequence: CASSQEDGGADTQYF. The CDR3 DNA follows: TGCGCCAGCAGCCAAGAGGACGGGGGGGCAGATACGCAGTATTTT.

The chain has TRBV7-1 and TRBJ1-1; D is ambiguous. TRBV7-1 qualifies as an ORF whose function is uncertain. With 6 bases removed from V and 7 bases from J, the gap between germline ends came to 15 bases. The CDR3 has 13 residues. The CDR3 region is CASRAVRRNEAFF. In DNA form, the CDR3 reads TGTGCCAGCAGAGCAGTCCGGAGGAATGAAGCTTTCTTT.

This clonotype turned up a few times. This chain's CDR3 is CASSLSVWTGLITDTQYF. The CDR3 DNA is TGTGCCAGCAGCCTGAGCGTGTGGACAGGACTCATCACAGATACGCAGTATTTT. This chain links TRBV6-2 or TRBV6-3 with TRBJ2-3, with 7 bases matching TRBD1. Germline trimming cut 6 bases from V and 2 bases from J; bases unmatched to any gene: 17. The CDR3 loop spans 18 amino acids. Germline lookup yields CDR1 MNHEY and CDR2 SVGEGT.

This clonotype was counted between two and nine times. The V gene is TRBV6-2 or TRBV6-3, the J gene TRBJ1-2; D not resolved. The CDR3 spans 16 residues. The V gene's germline CDR1 is MNHEY and CDR2 SVGEGT. The V and J ends lost 10 bases and 6 bases respectively, with 27 bases between them. The CDR3 sequence is CATIHPATDGLNGYTF. The CDR3 nucleotides read TGTGCCACCATACACCCCGCCACCGACGGACTAAATGGCTACACCTTC.

This clonotype was counted only a few times. The genes are TRBV19 and TRBJ2-7, with TRBD1 matching over 7 bases. Germline assignment: CDR1 LNHDA and CDR2 SQIVND (reference sequence). The J segment lost 3 bases and the V segment lost 3 bases, leaving 8 bases of the junction unmatched. The CDR3 is 15 amino acids. DNA of the CDR3: TGTGCCAGTAGTATCCGGGACAGCGGTCTCTACGAGCAGTACTTC. It translates to CASSIRDSGLYEQYF.

This clonotype has at least ten counts. The V and J genes are TRBV7-6 and TRBJ1-1, with TRBD1 as a possible D gene (5 bases). V dropped 0 bases and J dropped 3 bases, with 14 bases sitting between them. CDR1 and CDR2 (germline): SGHVS, FNYEAQ. This CDR3 has 16 amino acids. Here the CDR3 DNA reads TGTGCCAGCAGCTTAGCGTGGGACGGGACTCACACTGAAGCTTTCTTT. This gives the protein CASSLAWDGTHTEAFF.

CDR3 amino acids: CATAQGPGQPQHF. For the CDR3, the DNA is TGTGCCACCGCCCAGGGCCCTGGACAGCCCCAGCATTTT. The chain is built from TRBV24-1 and TRBJ1-5; TRBD1 is a possible D gene (5 bases). Germline CDR1 KGHDR, CDR2 SFDVKD. The CDR3 is 13 residues long. V lost 9 bases and J lost 7, with 15 bases in between.

There are many counts of this clonotype. The V call is TRBV7-9, the J call TRBJ1-1; 7 bases match TRBD1. The germline CDR1 and CDR2 sequences are SEHNR and FQNEAQ (reference sequence). CDR3 size: 14 residues. J gave up 3 bases and V 6 bases, and 7 bases lay outside the gene matches. The CDR3 DNA reads as TGTGCCAGCAGGATTGGACAGGCATACACTGAAGCTTTCTTT. It is translated as CASRIGQAYTEAFF.

This clonotype occurred a few times. The genes are TRBV7-6 and TRBJ2-5, with D possibly being TRBD1 (5 bases). Germline V gene sequence: CDR1 SGHVS, CDR2 FNYEAQ. CDR3 length equals 16 residues. Deletions cut 1 base from V and 2 bases from J, with 14 bases between. The CDR3 DNA reads as TGTGCCAGCAGCTTAGAGTTCGTGGCAGGGCAAGAGACCCAGTACTTC. Amino acid sequence: CASSLEFVAGQETQYF.

This rearrangement joins TRBV5-6 to TRBJ2-5; 11 bases fit TRBD2. The V gene's germline CDR1 is SGHDT and CDR2 YYEEEE. Trimming at V came to 5 bases and at J to 2 bases, leaving 5 bases not matched to a gene. The CDR3 length is 15 residues. This CDR3 is CASSYPSGGQETQYF. Written as DNA, the CDR3 is TGTGCCAGCAGTTATCCTAGCGGGGGGCAAGAGACCCAGTACTTC.

Only a few counts were recorded for this clonotype. The rearrangement uses TRBV7-6 and TRBJ2-5; 14 bases agree with TRBD2. J gave up 2 bases and V 4 bases, and 12 bases lay outside the gene matches. Germline loops: CDR1 SGHVS, CDR2 FNYEAQ. The CDR3 contains 19 residues. CDR3 sequence: CASSSRLAGGENGQETQYF. The CDR3 DNA reads TGTGCCAGCAGCTCCCGACTAGCGGGGGGGGAAAATGGGCAAGAGACCCAGTACTTC.

This rearrangement joins TRBV19 to TRBJ1-4; perhaps TRBD1 as D (6 bases). The CDR3 loop spans 15 amino acids. V gave up 2 bases and J gave up 6 bases, with 13 bases separating them. Germline V CDR1 and CDR2: LNHDA, SQIVND (reference sequence). CDR3 protein: CASSILGAEDEKLFF. In DNA, the CDR3 is TGTGCCAGTAGTATACTGGGGGCGGAAGATGAAAAACTGTTTTTT.

The chain has TRBV11-2 and TRBJ2-3; 10 bases align to TRBD2. Germline values: CDR1 SGHAT, CDR2 FQNNGV. The CDR3 covers 15 residues. V trimming: 4 bases; J trimming: 3 bases; junction bases outside the gene matches: 4. This CDR3 is CASSYPGLATDTQYF. The CDR3 DNA follows: TGTGCCAGCAGCTATCCGGGACTAGCGACAGATACGCAGTATTTT.

This clonotype was seen only a few times. The rearrangement joins TRBV6-1 to TRBJ1-2; the D is unclear. In germline, CDR1 is MNHNS, CDR2 SASEGT. This CDR3 contains 15 residues. V gave up 3 bases and J gave up 3 bases, with 14 bases separating them. CDR3 DNA sequence: TGTGCCAGCAGTGATGGGAGGCACTATGACTATGGCTACACCTTC. Encoded protein: CASSDGRHYDYGYTF.

This clonotype was seen a few times. J is TRBJ1-1 and V is TRBV5-6; D is undetermined. This CDR3 region has 12 residues. With 4 bases removed from V and 5 bases from J, the gap between germline ends came to 9 bases. Looked up from germline, CDR1 is SGHDT and CDR2 is YYEEEE. The CDR3 sequence: CASSERWTEAFF. The CDR3 DNA sequence: TGTGCCAGCAGCGAGAGGTGGACTGAAGCTTTCTTT.

The V call is TRBV27, the J call TRBJ2-7, with D uncertain. The CDR3 loop spans 14 amino acids. The ends were cut back, 0 bases at V and 3 bases at J, with 9 bases in the middle. Germline-derived CDR1 and CDR2 are MNHEY and SMNVEV (reference sequence). The CDR3 here is CASSLSMGYYEQYF. CDR3 nucleotide sequence: TGTGCCAGCAGTTTATCGATGGGGTACTACGAGCAGTACTTC.

This clonotype was seen a few times. This chain connects TRBV7-9 to TRBJ2-3; no clear D. The germline CDR1 and CDR2 sequences are SEHNR and FQNEAQ (reference sequence). The CDR3 runs to 15 residues. With 5 bases removed from V and 2 bases from J, the gap between germline ends came to 14 bases. The CDR3 sequence: CASSPMDGTTDTQYF. The CDR3 DNA follows: TGTGCCAGCAGCCCCATGGACGGAACCACAGATACGCAGTATTTT.

This clonotype has just a few counts. The rearrangement joins TRBV15 to TRBJ1-1; D call uncertain. This CDR3 has 15 amino acids. V lost 0 bases and J 1 base, leaving 9 bases between the germline ends. Per the germline V gene, CDR1 is LNHNV and CDR2 is YYDKDF (reference sequence). The CDR3 nucleotides are TGTGCCACCAGCAGAGAGGCAGGCAGGAACACTGAAGCTTTCTTT. This gives the protein CATSREAGRNTEAFF. The complete variable domain, with remaining parts taken from reference TRBV15 and TRBJ1-1, reads DAMVIQNPRYQVTQFGKPVTLSCSQTLNHNVMYWYQQKSSQAPKLLFHYYDKDFNNEADTPDNFQSRRPNTSFCFLDIRSPGLGDTAMYLCATSREAGRNTEAFFGQGTRLTVV.

This clonotype was detected only a few times. The chain joins TRBV4-1 to TRBJ2-7, with D possibly TRBD2 on 5 matching bases. Trimming left V 1 base short and J 6 bases short, with 10 bases between. Germline loops: CDR1 MGHRA, CDR2 YSYEKL. The CDR3 spans 13 residues. The CDR3 loop is CASSQATGSEQYF. The CDR3 DNA reads as TGCGCCAGCAGCCAAGCAACGGGGAGCGAGCAGTACTTC.

This clonotype was observed a single time. This chain joins TRBV9 and TRBJ2-5; 12 positions agree with TRBD2. The J segment lost 3 bases and the V segment lost 3 bases, leaving 21 bases of the junction unmatched. The length of the CDR3 is 21 residues. The germline V gene encodes CDR1 SGDLS and CDR2 YYNGEE. CDR3 region: CASSAPSTSGGTAEAKETQYF. The CDR3 DNA reads as TGTGCCAGCAGCGCCCCGTCTACTAGCGGGGGGACAGCAGAGGCCAAAGAGACCCAGTACTTC.

This clonotype was seen only a few times. The chain is built from TRBV28 and TRBJ1-1, with a weak D call TRBD1 (6 bases). V was cut by 3 bases and J by 5 bases, with 13 bases left in between. CDR3 size: 14 residues. Germline lookup yields CDR1 MDHEN and CDR2 SYDVKM. The CDR3 reads CASSFQGMGTEAFF. For the CDR3, the DNA is TGTGCCAGCAGTTTTCAGGGGATGGGAACTGAAGCTTTCTTT.

This clonotype was seen a handful of times. The V and J genes are TRBV27 and TRBJ1-1, with unresolved D. Deletions cut 2 bases from V and 5 bases from J, with 12 bases between. The CDR3 is 14 residues long. Germline-derived CDR1 and CDR2 are MNHEY and SMNVEV (reference sequence). Written as DNA, the CDR3 is TGTGCCAGCAGTTTAATAGGGTCGGGGACTGAAGCTTTCTTT. It is translated as CASSLIGSGTEAFF.

A few counts support this clonotype. The chain recombines TRBV12-3 or TRBV12-4 with TRBJ2-3; D gene ambiguous. The CDR3 runs to 15 residues. V lost 5 bases to trimming and J lost 2 bases, with 14 bases between them. CDR3 loop: CASSLLPAHTDTQYF. DNA of the CDR3: TGTGCCAGCAGTCTCCTTCCGGCACACACAGATACGCAGTATTTT.

The CDR3, as DNA: TGCGCCAGCAGCTCCACAAGCGGCCCCTACAATGAGCAGTTCTTC. Amino acids: CASSSTSGPYNEQFF. J is TRBJ2-1 and V is TRBV4-1; TRBD2 is a possible D gene (5 bases). V gave up 5 bases and J gave up 2 bases, with 13 bases separating them. This CDR3 spans 15 amino acids. The germline gives CDR1 MGHRA, CDR2 YSYEKL.

V gene TRBV5-1 combines with J gene TRBJ1-1; no definite D call. This CDR3 contains 15 residues. Germline CDR1 and CDR2: SGHRS and YFSETQ. Trimming removed 3 bases at V and 0 bases at J, with 12 bases between. The CDR3 here is CASSSPGSMNTEAFF. CDR3 sequence (DNA): TGCGCCAGCAGCTCTCCAGGTTCCATGAACACTGAAGCTTTCTTT.

This clonotype was counted many times. The rearrangement uses TRBV7-2 and TRBJ2-3; maybe TRBD2 (6 bases). The CDR3 extends over 16 amino acids. V dropped 4 bases and J dropped 0 bases, with 14 bases sitting between them. Germline V gives CDR1 SGHTA, CDR2 FQGNSA. The CDR3 bases are TGTGCCAGCAGCTCCTTAGGTGGAGGGAGCACAGATACGCAGTATTTT. Encoded protein: CASSSLGGGSTDTQYF.

The J gene is TRBJ2-5, the V gene TRBV27, with 8 bases that match TRBD2. The germline CDR1 and CDR2 sequences are MNHEY and SMNVEV (reference sequence). Unmatched junction bases numbered 4, after V lost 3 bases and J lost 1 base. The CDR3 runs to 15 residues. For the CDR3, the DNA is TGTGCCAGCAGTTTTGATAGCGGGGTCCAAGAGACCCAGTACTTC. This encodes CASSFDSGVQETQYF.

This clonotype was recorded once. The chain uses TRBV19 and TRBJ2-1, with 11 bases aligning to TRBD1. V shed 4 bases, J shed 5 bases, and the junction held 7 bases outside the gene matches. CDR3 length: 16 amino acids. Germline V gene sequence: CDR1 LNHDA, CDR2 SQIVND (reference sequence). The CDR3 DNA sequence: TGTGCCAGTAGTAAGGGACAGGGGGTAATGGACAATGAGCAGTTCTTC. Its translation: CASSKGQGVMDNEQFF.

The CDR3: CASSQDVANTEAFF. CDR3 bases: TGCGCCAGCAGCCAAGACGTAGCTAACACTGAAGCTTTCTTT. V usage is TRBV4-1 and J usage is TRBJ1-1; D is unclear. The CDR3 has 14 residues. Trimming took off 0 bases at V and 2 bases at J, with 7 bases between the two ends. In germline, CDR1 is MGHRA, CDR2 YSYEKL.

This clonotype showed up many times. The rearrangement uses TRBV7-9 and TRBJ1-1, with D unresolved. V shed 5 bases and J shed 2 bases, with 9 bases lying between them. CDR1 is SEHNR and CDR2 is FQNEAQ in the germline V gene (reference sequence). This CDR3 is built from 13 residues. The CDR3 loop is CASSRGSNTEAFF. CDR3 nucleotides: TGTGCCAGCAGCCGCGGTTCCAACACTGAAGCTTTCTTT.

This clonotype was counted many times. V is TRBV7-8 and J is TRBJ1-1; D is unclear. Germline CDR1 SGHVS, CDR2 FQNEAQ. V lost 4 bases to trimming and J lost 3 bases, with 9 bases between them. This CDR3 is built from 13 residues. CDR3: CASSSPEDTEAFF. CDR3 DNA sequence: TGTGCCAGCAGCTCGCCGGAGGACACTGAAGCTTTCTTT.